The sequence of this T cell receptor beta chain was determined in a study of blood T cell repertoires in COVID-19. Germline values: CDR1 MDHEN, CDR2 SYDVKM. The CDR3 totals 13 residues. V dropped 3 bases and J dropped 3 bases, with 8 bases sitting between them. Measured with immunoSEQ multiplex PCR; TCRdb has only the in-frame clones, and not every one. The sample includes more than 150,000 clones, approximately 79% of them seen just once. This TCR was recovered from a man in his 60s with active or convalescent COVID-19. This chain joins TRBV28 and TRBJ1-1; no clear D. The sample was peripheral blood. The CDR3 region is CASSLITDTEAFF. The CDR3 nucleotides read TGTGCCAGCAGTTTGATTACAGACACTGAAGCTTTCTTT. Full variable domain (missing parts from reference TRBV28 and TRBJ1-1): DVKVTQSSRYLVKRTGEKVFLECVQDMDHENMFWYRQDPGLGLRLIYFSYDVKMKEKGDIPEGYSVSREKKERFSLILESASTNQTSMYLCASSLITDTEAFFGQGTRLTVV.